The clone carrying this T cell receptor beta chain has at least ten counts. Its antigen remains unidentified. No patient had received any treatment before thyroid surgery. CDR3 size: 16 residues. V was clipped by 2 bases and J by 5 bases; unmatched bases: 8. Germline V gene sequence: CDR1 MNHNY, CDR2 SVGAGI (reference sequence). These data belong to a study of metastatic and nonmetastatic thyroid tumors. About the study: Repertoire comparison spanned blood and tumor or nodule tissue of malignant and benign thyroid patients.

General study findings and limits: Malignant tumors reportedly showed significantly higher TCR beta diversity than benign nodules in both blood and tumor.

Authors' analysis steps: Researchers built a distant-metastasis classifier for papillary thyroid cancer that drew on CDR3 differences across clinicopathological groups. TCRdb called clones again from the PCR reads with MiXCR. TCRdb's processing, not the authors', yielded these V and J calls. This table holds fewer than 35,000 clones, 15% to 20% found once. The V and J genes are TRBV6-6 and TRBJ2-3; 9 positions agree with TRBD2. Input material: blood. The clonotype originates from a female donor with papillary thyroid cancer or a benign thyroid nodule (not recorded which). Some clones in this sample may be carry-over from other donors' samples. The CDR3 sequence is CASSYRGSGSGDTQYF. CDR3 in DNA: TGTGCCAGCAGTTACCGCGGTAGCGGGAGTGGAGATACGCAGTATTTT.